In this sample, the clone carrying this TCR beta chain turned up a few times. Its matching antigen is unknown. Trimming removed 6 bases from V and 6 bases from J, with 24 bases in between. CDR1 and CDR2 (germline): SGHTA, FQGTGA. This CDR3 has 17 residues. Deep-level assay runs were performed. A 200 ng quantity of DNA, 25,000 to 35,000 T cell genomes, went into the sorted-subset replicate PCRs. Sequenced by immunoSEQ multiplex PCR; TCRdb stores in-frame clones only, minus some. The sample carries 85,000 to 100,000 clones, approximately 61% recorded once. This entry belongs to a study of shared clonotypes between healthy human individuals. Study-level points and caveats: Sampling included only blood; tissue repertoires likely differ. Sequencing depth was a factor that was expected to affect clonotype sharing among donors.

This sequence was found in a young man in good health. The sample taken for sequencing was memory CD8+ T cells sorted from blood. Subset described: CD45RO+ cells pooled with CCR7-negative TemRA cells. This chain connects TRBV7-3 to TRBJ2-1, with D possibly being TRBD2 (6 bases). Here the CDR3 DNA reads TGTGCCAGCAGTCCTTCGTTCGGGAGCCCTAAGGGCAATGAGCAGTTCTTC. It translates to CASSPSFGSPKGNEQFF.